Below are 8 T cell receptor beta chains sequenced from a single sample in a study of blood T cell repertoires in COVID-19. Only in-frame clones appear in the TCRdb table, and some are missing; sequencing was by immunoSEQ multiplex PCR. This sample yields 110,000 or so clones, of which approximately 80% are seen a single time; more than 9% belongs to the top ten. Sequenced sample: peripheral blood. These receptors all stem from a human donor in a cohort sampled during active COVID-19.

This sequence joins TRBV19 and TRBJ2-7; 8 nucleotides line up with TRBD1. CDR3 length: 14 residues. Trimming at V came to 5 bases and at J to 5 bases, leaving 8 bases not matched to a gene. Per germline, CDR1 LNHDA and CDR2 SQIVND (reference sequence). In DNA form, the CDR3 reads TGTGCCAGTAGTTCACAGGGGGTGAAAAACGAGCAGTACTTC. Amino acids: CASSSQGVKNEQYF.

The CDR3 sequence: CATSEHAQQVNQPQHF. CDR3 coding DNA: TGTGCCACCAGTGAACACGCACAACAGGTGAATCAGCCCCAGCATTTT. The chain couples TRBV24-1 to TRBJ1-5; tentatively, D is TRBD1 (5 bases). The germline gives CDR1 KGHDR, CDR2 SFDVKD. The CDR3 sequence is 16 residues long. Trimming took off 4 bases at V and 4 bases at J, with 16 bases between the two ends.

The chain joins TRBV9 to TRBJ1-6; perhaps TRBD1 as D (5 bases). Between the trimmed V and J ends, which lost 3 bases and 6 bases, there was a span of 16 bases. CDR1 is SGDLS, CDR2 YYNGEE, per germline. This CDR3 spans 16 amino acids. CDR3 nucleotide sequence: TGTGCCAGCAGCGCAGAAACAGGACGAATTAATTCACCCCTCCACTTT. The encoded protein is CASSAETGRINSPLHF.

The CDR3 loop reads CASRDSGRASDTQYF. DNA for the CDR3: TGTGCCAGCAGGGATAGCGGGAGGGCCTCTGATACGCAGTATTTT. This sequence joins TRBV6-5 and TRBJ2-3; 11 bases fit TRBD2. The CDR3 length is 15 residues. After removal of 6 bases from V and 6 bases from J, the junction contained 8 bases not matched to a gene. The germline CDR1 and CDR2 sequences are MNHEY and SVGAGI.

This sequence joins TRBV10-3 and TRBJ2-1; D possibly corresponds to TRBD2 (5 bases). This CDR3 is built from 15 residues. Deletions cut 3 bases from V and 3 bases from J, with 12 bases between. Germline loops: CDR1 ENHRY, CDR2 SYGVKD. The CDR3 loop reads CAISEGGANYNEQFF. CDR3 nucleotides: TGTGCCATCAGTGAAGGAGGCGCTAACTACAATGAGCAGTTCTTC.

The J gene is TRBJ1-1, the V gene TRBV5-1, with D possibly being TRBD1 (5 bases). Trimming removed 5 bases from V and 11 bases from J, with 13 bases in between. The V gene's germline CDR1 is SGHRS and CDR2 YFSETQ. This CDR3 has 11 residues. As DNA, the CDR3 is TGCGCCAGCAGGACTAAGGAGGGGGCTTTCTTT. It codes for CASRTKEGAFF.

This sequence joins TRBV20-1 and TRBJ2-1; D remains ambiguous. The CDR3 sequence is 10 residues long. V lost 7 bases and J lost 14, with 15 bases in between. Germline loops: CDR1 DFQATT, CDR2 SNEGSKA (reference sequence). The CDR3 here is CSVRTPQEFF. The CDR3 region has the DNA TGCAGTGTTCGAACCCCCCAGGAGTTCTTC.

The table lists this clone with a few counts. The chain recombines TRBV12-3 or TRBV12-4 with TRBJ2-7; no definite D call. CDR3 length: 11 residues. V lost 2 bases and J 6 bases, leaving 5 bases between the germline ends. The CDR3 DNA reads as TGTGCCAGCAGTTTAAGCTTCGAGCAGTACTTC. Translation: CASSLSFEQYF.